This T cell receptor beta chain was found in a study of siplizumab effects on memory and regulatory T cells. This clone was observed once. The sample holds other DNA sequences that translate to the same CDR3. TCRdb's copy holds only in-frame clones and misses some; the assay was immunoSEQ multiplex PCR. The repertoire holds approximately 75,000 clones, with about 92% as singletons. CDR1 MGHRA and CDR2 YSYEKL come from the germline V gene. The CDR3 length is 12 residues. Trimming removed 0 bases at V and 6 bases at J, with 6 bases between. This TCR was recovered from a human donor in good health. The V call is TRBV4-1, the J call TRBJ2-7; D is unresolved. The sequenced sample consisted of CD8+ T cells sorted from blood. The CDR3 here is CASSQDLGEQYF. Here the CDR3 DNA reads TGCGCCAGCAGCCAAGATTTGGGCGAGCAGTACTTC.